These 20 T cell receptor beta chains share one sample of origin, sequenced in a study of blood T cells in healthy people across ages. Then a second PCR, running roughly 7 to 11 cycles, was carried out with a sample-barcoded 5' primer and a J-beta primer mix. MiXCR, run by TCRdb on the 5' RACE reads, gives a single entry per CDR3 protein. Of hundreds of thousands of distinct CDR3 sequences listed, about 62% were seen once; the top ten hold about 20%. Sequencing was carried out using blood. These receptors originate from a young man in good health.

This rearrangement joins TRBV9 to TRBJ2-1, with D perhaps TRBD2 (6 bases). From germline, CDR1 is SGDLS and CDR2 YYNGEE. The ends were cut back, 4 bases at V and 6 bases at J, with 17 bases in the middle. This CDR3 is 15 amino acids long. CDR3: CASSLTWRGLNEQFF. The CDR3, as DNA: TGTGCCAGCAGCCTTACGTGGCGGGGTCTCAATGAGCAGTTCTTC.

This clonotype occurred a few times. V is TRBV11-2 and J is TRBJ2-5, with 8 bases identical to TRBD1. CDR3 length equals 14 residues. Germline V gives CDR1 SGHAT, CDR2 FQNNGV. The trim removed 5 bases at V and 11 bases at J, leaving 13 bases unmatched. CDR3 amino acids: CASSQVYQGAKQYF. The DNA for the CDR3 is TGTGCCAGCAGCCAAGTCTACCAGGGGGCTAAGCAGTACTTC.

V gene TRBV9 combines with J gene TRBJ1-5; D may be TRBD1 (5 bases). The germline gives CDR1 SGDLS, CDR2 YYNGEE. The CDR3 runs 14 residues. V was cut by 4 bases and J by 4 bases, with 12 bases left in between. This CDR3 reads CASSTGGGNQPQHF. The CDR3 nucleotides are TGTGCCAGCAGCACGGGGGGGGGAAATCAGCCCCAGCATTTT.

The chain combines TRBV20-1 with TRBJ2-1; perhaps TRBD2 as D (5 bases). CDR1 and CDR2 (germline): DFQATT, SNEGSKA (reference sequence). CDR3 length: 14 amino acids. V gave up 6 bases and J gave up 2 bases, with 14 bases separating them. CDR3 bases: TGCAGTGCCTCCCAAGCGGAGACCTACAATGAGCAGTTCTTC. This codes for CSASQAETYNEQFF.

V is TRBV4-1 and J is TRBJ2-4; 8 bases line up with TRBD2. This CDR3 has 15 residues. V shed 1 base and J 7 bases; nucleotides not matched to a gene: 6. Germline CDR1 MGHRA, CDR2 YSYEKL. The CDR3 DNA reads TGCGCCAGCAGCCAAGGTTGGGGACTAGAGAACATTCAGTACTTC. This codes for CASSQGWGLENIQYF.

The V and J genes are TRBV2 and TRBJ2-4; TRBD2 might be the D (6 bases). CDR3 size: 12 residues. V was pared by 6 bases and J by 6 bases, with 9 bases between. Looked up from germline, CDR1 is SNHLY and CDR2 is FYNNEI. This chain's CDR3 is CASRLAGNIQYF. In DNA form, the CDR3 reads TGTGCCAGCAGACTAGCTGGAAACATTCAGTACTTC.

V gene TRBV2 combines with J gene TRBJ1-2; D unresolved. Germline CDR1 and CDR2: SNHLY and FYNNEI. The V gene lost 10 bases and the J gene lost 6 bases, with 21 bases spanning the gap. The CDR3 runs 14 residues. The CDR3 region has the DNA TGTGCCACAAAAGCAGCTGGACTACGCGATGGCTACACCTTC. Protein: CATKAAGLRDGYTF.

The chain couples TRBV7-2 to TRBJ2-7; no reliable D call. The germline V and J ends were trimmed by 4 bases and 0 bases, with 16 bases remaining between them. Germline CDR1 SGHTA, CDR2 FQGNSA. The CDR3 contains 16 residues. Here the CDR3 DNA reads TGTGCCAGCAGCTCCGGGCCTACCACCAGCTCCTACGAGCAGTACTTC. This encodes CASSSGPTTSSYEQYF.

This clonotype was seen only a few times. This rearrangement joins TRBV4-3 to TRBJ2-3, with D unresolved. The CDR3 consists of 16 residues. In germline, CDR1 is LGHNA, CDR2 YSLEER. V lost 5 bases and J lost 2, with 17 bases in between. CDR3 sequence (DNA): TGCGCCAGCAGCTCTGGGCCGGCAGCTTCCACAGATACGCAGTATTTT. Protein product: CASSSGPAASTDTQYF.

The chain recombines TRBV20-1 with TRBJ1-2; D gene uncertain. V lost 0 bases and J 0 bases, leaving 14 bases between the germline ends. This CDR3 is 16 amino acids long. Germline V gives CDR1 DFQATT, CDR2 SNEGSKA (reference sequence). The CDR3 loop is CSARDARRESNYGYTF. The CDR3 coding sequence is TGCAGTGCTAGAGACGCGAGGAGGGAGTCTAACTATGGCTACACCTTC.

The rearrangement links TRBV9 to TRBJ2-1; 7 positions match TRBD2. V shed 4 bases, J shed 9 bases, and the junction held 10 bases outside the gene matches. This CDR3 is built from 14 residues. Germline CDR1 and CDR2: SGDLS and YYNGEE. The CDR3 is CASSRTSGTGEQFF. CDR3 DNA sequence: TGTGCCAGCAGCAGGACCAGCGGGACGGGTGAGCAGTTCTTC.

The chain links TRBV20-1 to TRBJ2-1; 8 bases fit TRBD1. The CDR3 has 14 amino acids. Germline CDR1 is DFQATT and CDR2 is SNEGSKA (reference sequence). Trimming cost V 4 bases and J 9 bases; bases outside gene matches: 11. The CDR3 DNA reads as TGCAGTGCTAAAGGACAGGGCTCTACCGGTGAGCAGTTCTTC. Protein product: CSAKGQGSTGEQFF.

The chain combines TRBV24-1 with TRBJ2-3; maybe TRBD1 (5 bases). Deletions cut 9 bases from V and 2 bases from J, with 20 bases between. Germline V CDR1 and CDR2: KGHDR, SFDVKD. The CDR3 sequence is 16 residues long. The CDR3 region has the DNA TGTGCCACCCTAAAAGGGGCCATCGGTGCCACAGATACGCAGTATTTT. Protein: CATLKGAIGATDTQYF.

The J gene is TRBJ2-7, the V gene TRBV7-2; tentative D call: TRBD1 (5 bases). From germline, CDR1 is SGHTA and CDR2 FQGNSA. This CDR3 spans 15 amino acids. Trimming removed 1 base at V and 6 bases at J, with 16 bases between. The DNA for the CDR3 is TGTGCCAGCAGCTTAGGGGGCATAACCGGGCGCGAGCAGTACTTC. Translation gives CASSLGGITGREQYF.

This clonotype was observed a handful of times. The rearrangement uses TRBV20-1 and TRBJ2-7, with TRBD2 as a possible D gene (6 bases). This CDR3 has 13 residues. The V end lost 2 bases, the J end lost 3 bases, and 11 bases lay between the germline ends. CDR1 is DFQATT, CDR2 SNEGSKA, per germline (reference sequence). The CDR3 sequence: CSARSRGNYEQYF. CDR3 bases: TGCAGTGCTAGATCGCGCGGGAACTACGAGCAGTACTTC.

The DNA for the CDR3 is TGTGCCAGCGGGGTCCAGTCCTACGAGCAGTACTTC. It yields the protein CASGVQSYEQYF. The chain carries TRBV7-9 and TRBJ2-4; D uncertain. The J call may be faulty, since TRBJ2-7 better matches the DNA end. This CDR3 has 12 residues. Germline V gene sequence: CDR1 SEHNR, CDR2 FQNEAQ (reference sequence).

The chain is built from TRBV5-1 and TRBJ1-2, with TRBD1 identical over 8 bases. CDR1 is SGHRS and CDR2 is YFSETQ in the germline V gene. The CDR3 is made up of 16 amino acids. Germline trimming cut 4 bases from V and 0 bases from J; bases unmatched to any gene: 8. This CDR3 reads CASSPNTGQANYGYTF. Here the CDR3 DNA reads TGCGCCAGCAGCCCAAACACGGGACAGGCTAACTATGGCTACACCTTC.

The chain couples TRBV7-9 to TRBJ2-7; TRBD1 aligns across 8 bases. The CDR3 is made up of 11 amino acids. J lost 11 bases, V lost 6 bases, and 6 bases had no gene match. Germline V gene sequence: CDR1 SEHNR, CDR2 FQNEAQ (reference sequence). The CDR3 bases are TGTGCCAGCAGTTCTGGACAGGGAAAGTACTTC. Protein: CASSSGQGKYF.

The V and J genes are TRBV6-5 and TRBJ1-2; the D gene is possibly TRBD1 (6 bases). Germline V CDR1 and CDR2: MNHEY, SVGAGI. Trimming cost V 2 bases and J 7 bases, with 11 bases left between them. There are 13 residues in the CDR3. Here the CDR3 reads CASSYGGAAGYTF. CDR3 in DNA: TGTGCCAGCAGTTACGGGGGCGCGGCTGGCTACACCTTC.

This chain uses TRBV28 with TRBJ2-7, with D tentatively TRBD1 (8 bases). With 8 bases removed from V and 1 base from J, the gap between germline ends came to 18 bases. Germline CDR1 reads MDHEN; CDR2 reads SYDVKM. The CDR3 has 15 amino acids. The CDR3 loop is CASGSGQGGSYEQYF. As DNA, the CDR3 is TGTGCCAGCGGATCCGGACAGGGAGGGTCCTACGAGCAGTACTTC.